The source of this T cell receptor (beta chain) is a study of technical replicates of blood from a few donors (TCRdb year 2017). The germline V gene encodes CDR1 SGDLS and CDR2 YYNGEE. Counted from cysteine to phenylalanine, this CDR3 has 16 amino acids. Solely the CDR3 DNA is kept, with 48 bases framed from the first base. V is cut back by 4 bases and J by 0 bases, with 6 bases in the junction unmatched. This clone appeared once. It has no known antigen specificity. No much larger clone exists at a distance of one base, and base qualities are not known. Library preparation used the immunoSEQ multiplex PCR assay. Sourced from immuneACCESS, this table was stored by TCRdb with only in-frame sequences that have V and J called. A share of the clones is absent; for the studies checked, an unresolved V gene accounts for under half, and the remainder has no known explanation. The sample yields approximately 97,000 clones; around 95% were counted once. Of the sample, roughly 0.33% falls within the top ten clones.

The source of this sequence is a human donor in good health. The sample comprised T cells isolated from PBMCs. The chain uses TRBV9 and TRBJ2-7; a stretch of 11 junction bases matches TRBD2. The DNA is as follows: TGTGCCAGCAGCCCTGGACTAGCGGGTATCTCCTACGAGCAGTACTTC. Its protein reads: CASSPGLAGISYEQYF.